The 28 T cell receptor beta chains below come from one sample, sequenced in a study of blood T cell repertoires in COVID-19. Libraries were prepared by immunoSEQ multiplex PCR; TCRdb keeps only in-frame clonotypes and omits some of them. Of around 300,000 clones listed, over 75% are singletons. The sequencing sample was made of PBMCs or T cells enriched from blood (not recorded which). Receptors originate from a man aged 25-40 years who had recovered from COVID-19.

The chain uses TRBV3-1 (or the pseudogene TRBV3-2) and TRBJ1-4; D is possibly TRBD1 (5 bases). The CDR3 is 14 residues long. CDR1 is LGHDT and CDR2 is YNNKEL in the germline V gene (reference sequence). The V end was cut by 1 base, the J end by 7 bases, with 10 bases between. The CDR3 DNA follows: TGTGCCAGCAGCCAAGCAGGGCACGGTGAAAAACTGTTTTTT. Translation: CASSQAGHGEKLFF.

The V gene is TRBV5-1, the J gene TRBJ2-5; 9 nucleotides line up with TRBD2. CDR3 length equals 15 residues. The germline CDR1 and CDR2 sequences are SGHRS and YFSETQ. V dropped 4 bases and J dropped 5; count of bases not matched to a gene: 9. The CDR3 DNA is TGCGCCAGCAGCCTACAGAGGACTAGCGAGGAGACCCAGTACTTC. Protein product: CASSLQRTSEETQYF.

The chain carries TRBV27 and TRBJ2-7; TRBD2 aligns across 8 bases. Per the germline V gene, CDR1 is MNHEY and CDR2 is SMNVEV (reference sequence). This CDR3 spans 14 amino acids. With 4 bases clipped from V and 3 bases from J, the junction kept 5 bases outside the gene matches. The CDR3, as DNA: TGTGCCAGCAGTTACGAGAGCGGGGGCTACGAGCAGTACTTC. Its protein product is CASSYESGGYEQYF.

CDR3 nucleotide sequence: TGTGCCACCAGCAGAGGCTCAGGGGGTAACAATCAGCCCCAGCATTTT. Translated: CATSRGSGGNNQPQHF. The chain has TRBV15 and TRBJ1-5, with 7 positions matching TRBD1. V shed 1 base and J 3 bases; nucleotides not matched to a gene: 6. Germline V lookup: CDR1 LNHNV, CDR2 YYDKDF (reference sequence). This CDR3 has 16 residues.

The genes are TRBV25-1 and TRBJ2-7, with TRBD2 matching over 8 bases. The J segment lost 3 bases and the V segment lost 7 bases, leaving 8 bases of the junction unmatched. In germline, CDR1 is MGHDK, CDR2 SYGVNS. This CDR3 has 14 amino acids. CDR3 amino acids: CASNPAGVVYEQYF. CDR3 coding DNA: TGTGCCAGCAACCCAGCGGGGGTCGTCTACGAGCAGTACTTC.

This clone was seen just once. J is TRBJ2-1 and V is TRBV29-1; 7 positions agree with TRBD1. Losses at the gene ends were 4 bases for V and 8 bases for J; bases not matched to a gene: 8. CDR1 and CDR2 from the germline V gene are SQVTM and ANQGSEA. CDR3 size: 13 residues. The CDR3 sequence: CSVAKAGGHEQFF. As DNA, the CDR3 is TGCAGCGTTGCCAAAGCAGGGGGTCATGAGCAGTTCTTC.

In its sample, this clone was seen many times. The chain is built from TRBV6-5 and TRBJ2-7; 9 positions match TRBD2. The CDR3 is 13 amino acids. The junction had 7 bases not matched to a gene; V was cut back by 8 bases and J by 5 bases. Germline CDR1 reads MNHEY; CDR2 reads SVGAGI. The CDR3 here is CASRAGGPNEQYF. The CDR3 DNA reads TGTGCCAGCCGGGCGGGGGGGCCGAACGAGCAGTACTTC.

The rearrangement uses TRBV6-6 and TRBJ2-1, with D unclear. The CDR3 runs to 13 residues. Trimming took 6 bases from V and 9 from J, leaving 15 bases between them. Germline values: CDR1 MNHNY, CDR2 SVGAGI (reference sequence). The CDR3 coding sequence is TGTGCCAGCAGCCAGACTCGCTACGTTGAGCAGTTCTTC. This codes for CASSQTRYVEQFF.

The V call is TRBV2, the J call TRBJ2-5; possible D gene TRBD2, 6 bases. Trimming removed 6 bases at V and 6 bases at J, with 20 bases between. The CDR3 has 15 amino acids. Per germline, CDR1 SNHLY and CDR2 FYNNEI. CDR3 protein: CASRAGTSRVKTQYF. CDR3 DNA: TGTGCCAGCAGAGCCGGGACTTCGAGAGTAAAGACCCAGTACTTC.

V and J are TRBV28 and TRBJ2-6, with D possibly TRBD1 on 5 matching bases. Germline V gene lookup returns CDR1 MDHEN and CDR2 SYDVKM. V lost 4 bases and J 0 bases, leaving 19 bases between the germline ends. The CDR3 runs to 19 residues. Written as DNA, the CDR3 is TGTGCCAGCAGTTCCCTCGACAGTCACCCTCTCTCTGGGGCCAACGTCCTGACTTTC. This codes for CASSSLDSHPLSGANVLTF.

The chain carries TRBV23-1 and TRBJ1-6; 9 bases fit TRBD1. TRBV23-1 is sorted into the ORF group, with uncertain function. This CDR3 is built from 15 residues. Trimming at V came to 2 bases and at J to 9 bases, leaving 5 bases not matched to a gene. The CDR3 region is CASSQPDRGSSPLHF. The CDR3 nucleotides are TGCGCCAGCAGTCAACCAGACAGGGGGTCTTCACCCCTCCACTTT.

The chain has TRBV6-5 and TRBJ2-6; possibly TRBD2 for D (5 bases). From germline, CDR1 is MNHEY and CDR2 SVGAGI. The CDR3 covers 16 residues. Trimming stripped 2 bases from V and 2 bases from J, with 10 bases between. The CDR3, as DNA: TGTGCCAGCAGTTACGTCCCCGGGACTGGGGCCAACGTCCTGACTTTC. This sequence encodes CASSYVPGTGANVLTF.

This clone was seen a handful of times. This chain joins TRBV7-9 and TRBJ1-5; D possibly corresponds to TRBD1 (5 bases). This CDR3 has 15 amino acids. Germline CDR1 SEHNR, CDR2 FQNEAQ (reference sequence). V lost 2 bases and J 2 bases, leaving 10 bases between the germline ends. CDR3 protein: CASSLMGGGNQPQHF. The CDR3 DNA is TGTGCCAGCAGCTTAATGGGGGGGGGCAATCAGCCCCAGCATTTT.

V gene TRBV21-1 combines with J gene TRBJ2-1; TRBD1 is the table's D call, not checked against the DNA. TRBV21-1 is labeled a pseudogene. The CDR3 has 16 amino acids. The CDR3 reads CASSKDRGSSYNEQFF. The CDR3 nucleotides are TGTGCCAGCAGCAAAGACAGGGGCAGCTCCTACAATGAGCAGTTCTTC.

The chain couples TRBV24-1 to TRBJ1-3; the match to TRBD1 covers 8 bases. Per the germline V gene, CDR1 is KGHDR and CDR2 is SFDVKD. The J segment lost 0 bases and the V segment lost 3 bases, leaving 6 bases of the junction unmatched. This CDR3 comprises 17 residues. The CDR3 loop reads CATSDRDRQSSGNTIYF. Written as DNA, the CDR3 is TGTGCCACCAGTGATCGGGACAGGCAGAGCTCTGGAAACACCATATATTTT.

J is TRBJ1-2 and V is TRBV30; 8 positions agree with TRBD1. The V gene's germline CDR1 is GTSNPN and CDR2 SVGIG (reference sequence). There are 13 residues in the CDR3. V shed 4 bases and J 4 bases; nucleotides not matched to a gene: 5. CDR3 DNA sequence: TGTGCCTGGAAGACAGGGGACCTCTATGGCTACACCTTC. It codes for CAWKTGDLYGYTF.

The gene calls are TRBV5-4 and TRBJ2-7; 7 nucleotides match TRBD2. With V trimmed by 2 bases and J by 4 bases, 6 bases remained unmatched. The germline gives CDR1 SGHNT, CDR2 YYREEE (reference sequence). The CDR3 sequence is 14 residues long. The CDR3 reads CASSFWGGEYEQYF. DNA for the CDR3: TGTGCCAGCAGCTTCTGGGGGGGGGAATACGAGCAGTACTTC.

This sequence joins TRBV18 and TRBJ2-4; a weak D match, TRBD1 (5 bases). The CDR3 totals 18 residues. V dropped 2 bases and J dropped 1 base, with 18 bases sitting between them. Germline loops: CDR1 KGHSH, CDR2 LQKENI. CDR3 nucleotide sequence: TGTGCCAGCTCACCAGAGCAGGGCGCTCGGGTTGCCAAAAACATTCAGTACTTC. As protein: CASSPEQGARVAKNIQYF.

The rearrangement links TRBV9 to TRBJ1-2; no clear D gene. The CDR3 is 15 residues long. Germline CDR1 reads SGDLS; CDR2 reads YYNGEE. Between the trimmed V and J ends, which lost 3 bases and 8 bases, there was a span of 20 bases. The CDR3 DNA is TGTGCCAGCAGCGCCCAAATCTCTCCAAGAGAAGGCTACACCTTC. This sequence encodes CASSAQISPREGYTF. Supplemented by reference TRBV9 and TRBJ1-2, the full variable domain reads DSGVTQTPKHLITATGQRVTLRCSPRSGDLSVYWYQQSLDQGLQFLIQYYNGEERAKGNILERFSAQQFPDLHSELNLSSLELGDSALYFCASSAQISPREGYTFGSGTRLTVV.

The V and J genes are TRBV10-3 and TRBJ2-7, with 14 nucleotides matching TRBD2. CDR1 and CDR2 from the germline V gene are ENHRY and SYGVKD. V lost 2 bases to trimming and J lost 2 bases; unmatched junction nucleotides: 11. This CDR3 comprises 19 residues. CDR3 in DNA: TGTGCCATCAGTGAGAAAACCGGGACTAGCGGGGGCCAGCCCTACGAGCAGTACTTC. Amino acid sequence: CAISEKTGTSGGQPYEQYF.

The chain employs TRBV2 and TRBJ1-1, with TRBD1 as a possible D gene (5 bases). CDR3 length: 14 residues. The germline CDR1 and CDR2 sequences are SNHLY and FYNNEI. The V end was cut by 7 bases, the J end by 0 bases, with 12 bases between. CDR3 DNA sequence: TGTGCCAGCACATTGGACATATTGAACACTGAAGCTTTCTTT. This codes for CASTLDILNTEAFF.

This clone was recorded once. This chain uses TRBV19 with TRBJ2-7; the D is unclear. The CDR3 has 14 residues. CDR1 and CDR2 from the germline V gene are LNHDA and SQIVND (reference sequence). The V and J ends lost 5 bases and 2 bases respectively, with 13 bases between them. CDR3 residues: CASSLAFLAYEQYF. CDR3 coding DNA: TGTGCCAGTAGTTTGGCATTCCTGGCCTACGAGCAGTACTTC.

V usage is TRBV5-1 and J usage is TRBJ1-1, with 12 bases fitting TRBD1. CDR1 and CDR2 (germline): SGHRS, YFSETQ. V dropped 3 bases and J dropped 5; count of bases not matched to a gene: 5. This CDR3 comprises 15 residues. Written as DNA, the CDR3 is TGCGCCAGCAGCTCGGGACAGGGGGCGCTTACTGAAGCTTTCTTT. Protein sequence: CASSSGQGALTEAFF.

The J gene is TRBJ1-5, the V gene TRBV14, with D possibly matching TRBD1 (5 bases). The germline gives CDR1 SGHDN, CDR2 FVKESK. V was pared by 5 bases and J by 0 bases, with 11 bases between. The CDR3 runs 15 residues. The CDR3 loop is CASSSRQNSNQPQHF. CDR3 DNA: TGTGCCAGCAGCTCCAGACAGAATAGCAATCAGCCCCAGCATTTT.

J is TRBJ1-6 and V is TRBV7-9; a possible D gene is TRBD1 (5 bases). V lost 0 bases and J lost 2, with 8 bases in between. Germline-derived CDR1 and CDR2 are SEHNR and FQNEAQ (reference sequence). The CDR3 runs to 16 residues. The CDR3 DNA sequence: TGTGCCAGCAGCTTAGCGGGGCAGACCTATAATTCACCCCTCCACTTT. Translation gives CASSLAGQTYNSPLHF. The variable domain in full, completed from reference TRBV7-9 and TRBJ1-6, reads DTGVSQNPRHKITKRGQNVTFRCDPISEHNRLYWYRQTLGQGPEFLTYFQNEAQLEKSRLLSDRFSAERPKGSFSTLEIQRTEQGDSAMYLCASSLAGQTYNSPLHFGNGTRLTVT.

The chain links TRBV6-2 or TRBV6-3 to TRBJ1-6; the match to TRBD1 covers 7 bases. Trimming cost V 2 bases and J 2 bases; bases outside gene matches: 0. This CDR3 has 15 amino acids. Germline lookup yields CDR1 MNHEY and CDR2 SVGEGT. CDR3 DNA: TGTGCCAGCAGTTACGGGACAGCCTATAATTCACCCCTCCACTTT. It translates to CASSYGTAYNSPLHF.

The V and J genes are TRBV9 and TRBJ1-3; D gene unclear. V lost 0 bases and J lost 0, with 4 bases in between. This CDR3 has 14 residues. Germline lookup yields CDR1 SGDLS and CDR2 YYNGEE. The CDR3 region has the DNA TGTGCCAGCAGCGTAGGCAGCTCTGGAAACACCATATATTTT. The encoded protein is CASSVGSSGNTIYF. Full variable domain (rest looked up from reference TRBV9 and TRBJ1-3): DSGVTQTPKHLITATGQRVTLRCSPRSGDLSVYWYQQSLDQGLQFLIQYYNGEERAKGNILERFSAQQFPDLHSELNLSSLELGDSALYFCASSVGSSGNTIYFGEGSWLTVV.

This clone was detected only a few times. The chain is built from TRBV5-1 and TRBJ2-2; D remains ambiguous. The CDR3 contains 13 residues. Trimming shortened V by 4 bases and J by 8 bases, and 12 bases separated the two germline ends. Germline CDR1 is SGHRS and CDR2 is YFSETQ. DNA for the CDR3: TGCGCCAGCAGCGAACAGCCGTCAGGGGAGCTGTTTTTT. Its protein product is CASSEQPSGELFF.